The next 24 T cell receptor beta chains were all read from a single sample in a study of T cell repertoires in cytomegalovirus infection. A single record per CDR3 protein comes from TCRdb applying MiXCR to the reads. The table lists about half a million distinct CDR3 sequences, about 33% of them singletons. The antigens of these receptors remain unknown. The specimen comprised cultured PBMCs, sampled from culture after CMV antigen stimulation. The receptors come from a human donor in good health (CMV status not recorded). Some clones in this sample may be carry-over from other donors' samples.

This clonotype was seen more than once but under ten times. This chain joins TRBV7-2 and TRBJ1-1; possibly TRBD1 for D (6 bases). Germline lookup yields CDR1 SGHTA and CDR2 FQGNSA. V was shortened by 5 bases and J by 4 bases, with 11 bases between the two germline ends. The CDR3 covers 13 residues. CDR3 sequence reads: CASSNQQGTEAFF. The CDR3 coding sequence is TGTGCCAGCAGCAACCAACAGGGCACTGAAGCTTTCTTT.

The chain combines TRBV12-3 or TRBV12-4 with TRBJ1-1, with D possibly matching TRBD1 (6 bases). The V and J ends lost 5 bases and 3 bases respectively, with 22 bases between them. The CDR3 loop spans 17 amino acids. Written as DNA, the CDR3 is TGTGCCAGCAGTCTCTTCTTGGGGGGGGACATACACACTGAAGCTTTCTTT. It is translated as CASSLFLGGDIHTEAFF.

The V gene is TRBV12-3 or TRBV12-4, the J gene TRBJ1-6; possible D gene TRBD1, 6 bases. V gave up 3 bases and J gave up 6 bases, with 9 bases separating them. CDR3 length: 14 residues. CDR3 DNA sequence: TGTGCCAGCAGTTTTGGACAGCTTAATTCACCCCTCCACTTT. Protein product: CASSFGQLNSPLHF.

This clonotype has only a few counts. The V and J genes are TRBV12-3 or TRBV12-4 and TRBJ2-1, with D perhaps matching TRBD2 (6 bases). There are 17 residues in the CDR3. Trimming removed 2 bases at V and 6 bases at J, with 20 bases between. This chain's CDR3 is CASSLSGLRKGGNEQFF. DNA for the CDR3: TGTGCCAGCAGTTTAAGTGGTTTACGGAAGGGAGGCAATGAGCAGTTCTTC.

CDR3 DNA: TGCGCCAGCAGCCTTCCCTGGGAGATTACCGGGGAGCTGTTTTTT. Encoded protein: CASSLPWEITGELFF. The genes are TRBV4-1 and TRBJ2-2; tentative D call: TRBD2 (5 bases). Looked up from germline, CDR1 is MGHRA and CDR2 is YSYEKL. V lost 4 bases, J lost 5 bases, and 14 bases lay in between. The CDR3 covers 15 residues.

This clonotype showed up just a few times. This rearrangement joins TRBV4-3 to TRBJ1-1; D uncertain. The length of the CDR3 is 14 residues. Trimming stripped 0 bases from V and 0 bases from J, with 5 bases between. Germline V gene sequence: CDR1 LGHNA, CDR2 YSLEER. CDR3 protein: CASSQEQVNTEAFF. The CDR3 coding sequence is TGCGCCAGCAGCCAAGAGCAGGTGAACACTGAAGCTTTCTTT.

V gene TRBV11-1 combines with J gene TRBJ2-7, with D tentatively TRBD1 (6 bases). Germline CDR1 is SGHAT and CDR2 is FQDESV (reference sequence). Trimming removed 8 bases at V and 3 bases at J, with 11 bases between. This CDR3 is built from 12 residues. This chain's CDR3 is CASSGTLYEQYF. The CDR3 DNA reads as TGTGCCAGCTCCGGGACACTCTACGAGCAGTACTTC.

This clonotype has just a few counts. V and J are TRBV12-3 or TRBV12-4 and TRBJ1-4, with D hard to call. The CDR3 loop spans 12 amino acids. V lost 3 bases and J 5 bases, leaving 4 bases between the germline ends. The CDR3 bases are TGTGCCAGCAGTTTCCCAAATGAAAAACTGTTTTTT. It encodes CASSFPNEKLFF.

The chain recombines TRBV11-2 with TRBJ1-4; D is undetermined. Germline assignment: CDR1 SGHAT and CDR2 FQNNGV. V was pared by 2 bases and J by 7 bases, with 8 bases between. This CDR3 has 13 amino acids. DNA for the CDR3: TGTGCCAGCAGCTTACCCCTGGGTGAAAAACTGTTTTTT. Encoded protein: CASSLPLGEKLFF.

This clonotype was picked up a small number of times. CDR3 nucleotide sequence: TGTGCCAGCAGTTACTCGAGGATAAACTACGAGCAGTACGTC. Encoded protein: CASSYSRINYEQYV. This sequence joins TRBV6-2 or TRBV6-3 and TRBJ2-7; unclear D gene. Trimming took off 0 bases at V and 3 bases at J, with 9 bases between the two ends. There are 14 residues in the CDR3. CDR1 and CDR2 (germline): MNHEY, SVGEGT.

This clonotype was counted a few times. The genes are TRBV12-3 or TRBV12-4 and TRBJ1-1; 8 nucleotides line up with TRBD1. Trimming cost V 8 bases and J 9 bases; bases outside gene matches: 14. This CDR3 contains 14 residues. Written as DNA, the CDR3 is TGTGCCAGCGCCGAAACAGGGGGGAACGACAAAGCTTTCTTT. Translation: CASAETGGNDKAFF.

This clonotype was detected a few times. DNA for the CDR3: TGTGCCAGCACTTTCAGGACAGGGGGCGCGGGCACTGAAGCTTTCTTT. Amino acid sequence: CASTFRTGGAGTEAFF. The genes are TRBV25-1 and TRBJ1-1; 11 bases match TRBD1. Germline assignment: CDR1 MGHDK and CDR2 SYGVNS. The CDR3 length is 16 residues. Unmatched junction bases numbered 11, after V lost 7 bases and J lost 4 bases. The whole variable domain, filled in from reference TRBV25-1 and TRBJ1-1, reads EADIYQTPRYLVIGTGKKITLECSQTMGHDKMYWYQQDPGMELHLIHYSYGVNSTEKGDLSSESTVSRIRTEHFPLTLESARPSHTSQYLCASTFRTGGAGTEAFFGQGTRLTVV.

This clonotype was seen many times. The V gene is TRBV7-9, the J gene TRBJ2-6; 12 bases fit TRBD2. The CDR3 spans 17 residues. The V gene's germline CDR1 is SEHNR and CDR2 FQNEAQ (reference sequence). V was clipped by 3 bases and J by 4 bases; unmatched bases: 4. CDR3 nucleotide sequence: TGTGCCAGCAGCTTTCTAGCGGGAGGGCCCGGGGCCAACGTCCTGACTTTC. It encodes CASSFLAGGPGANVLTF.

The chain carries TRBV6-5 and TRBJ2-1; maybe TRBD2 (6 bases). V was pared by 5 bases and J by 0 bases, with 14 bases between. Germline CDR1 is MNHEY and CDR2 is SVGAGI. CDR3 length equals 16 residues. The CDR3 nucleotides read TGTGCCAGCAGTGCTATAGCGGCCAGCTCCTACAATGAGCAGTTCTTC. It codes for CASSAIAASSYNEQFF.

This clonotype was seen more than once but under ten times. The chain links TRBV11-2 to TRBJ1-6; D is undetermined. Trimming pared 3 bases from V and 10 bases from J, leaving 13 bases between. Per germline, CDR1 SGHAT and CDR2 FQNNGV. This CDR3 has 14 residues. The CDR3 reads CASSFEPEGSPLHF. CDR3 nucleotide sequence: TGTGCCAGCAGCTTTGAGCCGGAAGGGTCACCCCTCCACTTT.

The chain employs TRBV20-1 and TRBJ2-5, with TRBD2 matching 7 bases. Germline trimming cut 0 bases from V and 0 bases from J; bases unmatched to any gene: 1. Germline CDR1 is DFQATT and CDR2 is SNEGSKA (reference sequence). This CDR3 contains 14 residues. This CDR3 is CSARDAGDQETQYF. CDR3 in DNA: TGCAGTGCTAGAGATGCGGGGGACCAAGAGACCCAGTACTTC.

This sequence joins TRBV10-3 and TRBJ2-5, with 9 bases lining up with TRBD2. J was trimmed by 4 bases and V by 0 bases; bases with no gene match: 6. Germline CDR1 is ENHRY and CDR2 is SYGVKD. The CDR3 sequence is 16 residues long. CDR3 sequence: CAISESAGGHGETQYF. As DNA, the CDR3 is TGTGCCATCAGTGAGTCCGCGGGAGGGCACGGAGAGACCCAGTACTTC.

J is TRBJ1-1 and V is TRBV20-1, with D perhaps TRBD1 (6 bases). The CDR3 is made up of 12 amino acids. V was clipped by 5 bases and J by 5 bases, with 12 bases between them. CDR1 and CDR2 (germline): DFQATT, SNEGSKA (reference sequence). As DNA, the CDR3 is TGCAGTGCTGAGGGGGTACGGACTGAAGCTTTCTTT. Residues: CSAEGVRTEAFF.

This clonotype was detected only a few times. The CDR3 sequence is CASNSIQGSYEQYV. CDR3 DNA: TGTGCCAGCAATTCAATACAGGGCTCCTACGAGCAGTACGTC. The J gene is TRBJ2-7, the V gene TRBV11-2, with D possibly TRBD1 on 6 matching bases. This CDR3 is built from 14 residues. The germline V gene has CDR1 SGHAT and CDR2 FQNNGV. V lost 7 bases and J lost 0, with 13 bases in between.

CDR3 region: CASNPRGSGSQGELFF. The CDR3 DNA reads TGCGCCAGCAACCCACGGGGTAGCGGATCCCAAGGGGAGCTGTTTTTT. V is TRBV5-1 and J is TRBJ2-2; D is perhaps TRBD2 (6 bases). The CDR3 is made up of 16 amino acids. CDR1 and CDR2 (germline): SGHRS, YFSETQ. The V end lost 6 bases, the J end lost 8 bases, and 23 bases lay between the germline ends.

This sequence joins TRBV29-1 and TRBJ2-3; either TRBD1 or TRBD2 may supply D (6 bases each). The length of the CDR3 is 14 residues. Germline V gene data show CDR1 as SQVTM and CDR2 as ANQGSEA. The V and J ends lost 5 bases and 5 bases respectively, with 17 bases between them. The CDR3 here is CSVSRGEVQDTQYF. CDR3 DNA sequence: TGCAGCGTTTCGAGGGGGGAGGTACAAGATACGCAGTATTTT.

This chain connects TRBV7-2 to TRBJ2-3; D is perhaps TRBD2 (5 bases). V was shortened by 4 bases and J by 6 bases, with 11 bases between the two germline ends. Germline V gene data show CDR1 as SGHTA and CDR2 as FQGNSA. The CDR3 contains 13 residues. The CDR3 DNA reads TGTGCCAGCAGCTCAGACCCGGGGGATACGCAGTATTTT. This gives the protein CASSSDPGDTQYF.

The chain carries TRBV6-2 or TRBV6-3 and TRBJ2-7, with 8 bases identical to TRBD2. V shed 2 bases, J shed 3 bases, and the junction held 6 bases outside the gene matches. CDR3 length equals 15 residues. CDR1 is MNHEY, CDR2 SVGEGT, per germline. The CDR3 DNA sequence: TGTGCCAGCAGTTACGGGGGACTAGGGAGCTACGAGCAGTACGTC. This encodes CASSYGGLGSYEQYV.

The V and J genes are TRBV24-1 and TRBJ2-3; possible D gene TRBD2, 6 bases. Germline V gene lookup returns CDR1 KGHDR and CDR2 SFDVKD. V was shortened by 0 bases and J by 4 bases, with 16 bases between the two germline ends. The CDR3 runs to 17 residues. Here the CDR3 DNA reads TGTGCCACCAGTGATTTGCAGGGCTCCGGGGGATCAGATACGCAGTATTTT. This sequence encodes CATSDLQGSGGSDTQYF.